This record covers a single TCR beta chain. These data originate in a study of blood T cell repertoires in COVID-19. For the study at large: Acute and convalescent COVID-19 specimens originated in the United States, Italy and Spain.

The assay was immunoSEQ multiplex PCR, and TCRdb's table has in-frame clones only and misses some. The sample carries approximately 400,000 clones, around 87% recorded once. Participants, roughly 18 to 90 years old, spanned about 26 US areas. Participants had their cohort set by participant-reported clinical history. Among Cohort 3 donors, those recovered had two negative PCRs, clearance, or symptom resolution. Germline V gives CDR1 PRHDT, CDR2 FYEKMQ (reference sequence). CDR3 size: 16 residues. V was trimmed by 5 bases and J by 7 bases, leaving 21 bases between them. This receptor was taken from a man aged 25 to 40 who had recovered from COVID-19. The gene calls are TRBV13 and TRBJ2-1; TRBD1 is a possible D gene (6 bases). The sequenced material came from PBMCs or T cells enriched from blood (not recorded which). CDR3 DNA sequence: TGTGCCAGCAGCCCCGAACCGGGACATACGAGGAATGAGCAGTTCTTC. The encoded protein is CASSPEPGHTRNEQFF. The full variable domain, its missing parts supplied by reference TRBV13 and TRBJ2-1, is AAGVIQSPRHLIKEKRETATLKCYPIPRHDTVYWYQQGPGQDPQFLISFYEKMQSDKGSIPDRFSAQQFSDYHSELNMSSLELGDSALYFCASSPEPGHTRNEQFFGPGTRLTVL.